The T cell receptor (beta chain) described here comes from a study of regulatory T cells in long-lasting Graves disease (dated by TCRdb to the early 2020s). With regard to the full study: Persistent Graves' disease was defined as antithyroid drug treatment for over 5 years with persistently positive TSH receptor autoantibodies. This study used TCR sequencing and RNA sequencing of peripheral blood to compare persistent Graves' disease patients against newly diagnosed Graves' disease patients. The study was registered as a clinical trial and conducted in China. A total of approximately 35 samples underwent TCR sequencing: around 13 from persistent and roughly 20 from newly diagnosed Graves' disease patients. Persistent Graves' disease patients in the clinical cohort had taken antithyroid drugs for 9 to 11 years on average. The paper as a whole reports these results and caveats: The small sample size was acknowledged by the authors as a limitation that may reduce accuracy. Persistent disease showed preferential use of TRBV28, TRBJ1-2 and TRBJ2-5, whereas newly diagnosed disease favored TRBV20-1 and TRBJ2-1. Only the TCR beta chain was sequenced and analyzed. Peripheral blood alone was examined, since thyroid tissue, which constituted the primary lesion, could not be accessed. Persistent patients shared more public clonotypes among themselves (approximately 2,500) than newly diagnosed patients did (about 970). Compared with newly diagnosed patients, persistent Graves' disease patients had lower TCR Shannon entropy and fewer highly expanded clones, which suggests clonal expansion.

A note on this clonotype: Its recognized antigen is unknown. No base-level quality is on record; no much larger clone is a single base apart.

The time point label for this specimen denotes: persistent/refractory GD, antithyroid drugs over 5 years with positive TRAb. For both TCR sequencing and RNA sequencing, RNA was extracted from PBMCs in TRIzol. The diagnosis of Graves' disease was made according to American Thyroid Association guidelines. Patients for the study were recruited at an endocrinology department in Xi'an, China. From each patient, nine milliliters of peripheral blood was collected into an EDTA anticoagulant tube. PBMCs were isolated by Ficoll Paque Plus density gradient separation without further T cell sorting. An Agilent 2100 Bioanalyzer and agarose gel were used to assess RNA quality, and a NanoDrop 2000 was used to measure RNA concentration. The CDR3 runs 14 amino acids, cysteine and phenylalanine included. Only the CDR3 DNA stays, 42 bases, in frame from base 1. CDR1 LGHNA and CDR2 YNFKEQ were looked up in the germline V gene. A distance of 9 bases separates the germline ends of V and J, which lose 0 bases and 6 bases respectively.

The method was multiplex PCR. Sequenced using an Illumina HiSeq 4000. iRepertoire HTBI primers and Arm-PCR amplification of CDR3 regions were used to construct TCR beta libraries. Gel purification was performed on PCR products prior to sequencing. As for the authors' bioinformatics: Across samples, approximately 68 TRBV and approximately 15 TRBJ segments were identified and used for gene usage analysis of CDR3 amino acid clonotypes. COPE and FqMerger were used to merge the filtered high-quality paired reads into contigs. BLAST was used to align contigs to IMGT TRBV, TRBD and TRBJ reference genes, and CDR3 was defined according to IMGT. Any clonotype with a frequency above 0.1% was counted as a highly expanded clone. Shannon entropy served as the measure of repertoire diversity, while the Gini coefficient captured V-J evenness. Clonotypes shared by more than one individual were considered public. Starting from the raw public reads, TCRdb applied fastp trimming at Q25, assembled clones with MiXCR and retained in-frame beta chains. For every CDR3 protein sequence, its rows merge into one entry that carries the most common genes and DNA. TCRdb's processing, not the study's, gives the V and J calls here. The sample records 700,000 or so distinct CDR3 sequences, 30% of which are singletons. Roughly 46% of the sample goes to the ten largest clones.

Sequences were derived from peripheral blood mononuclear cells (PBMCs), sampled when the disease was refractory, from a patient treated with antithyroid drugs. This receptor was taken from a female donor with Graves disease. The sequence is built from TRBV4-2 and TRBJ1-5; the D segment cannot be called with confidence. The CDR3 loop reads CASSQESGGQPQHF. The DNA sequence reads TGTGCCAGCAGCCAAGAGTCAGGTGGTCAGCCCCAGCATTTT.